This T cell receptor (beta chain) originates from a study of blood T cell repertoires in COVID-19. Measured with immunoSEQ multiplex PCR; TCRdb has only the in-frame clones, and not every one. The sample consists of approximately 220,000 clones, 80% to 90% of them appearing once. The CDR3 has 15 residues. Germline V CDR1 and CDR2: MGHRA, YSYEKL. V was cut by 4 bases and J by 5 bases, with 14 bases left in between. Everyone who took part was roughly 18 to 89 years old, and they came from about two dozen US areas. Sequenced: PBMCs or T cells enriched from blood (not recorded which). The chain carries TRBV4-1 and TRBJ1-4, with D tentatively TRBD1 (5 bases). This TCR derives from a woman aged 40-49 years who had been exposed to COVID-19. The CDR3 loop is CASSPIQVFNEKLFF. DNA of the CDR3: TGCGCCAGCAGCCCAATACAGGTATTCAATGAAAAACTGTTTTTT.